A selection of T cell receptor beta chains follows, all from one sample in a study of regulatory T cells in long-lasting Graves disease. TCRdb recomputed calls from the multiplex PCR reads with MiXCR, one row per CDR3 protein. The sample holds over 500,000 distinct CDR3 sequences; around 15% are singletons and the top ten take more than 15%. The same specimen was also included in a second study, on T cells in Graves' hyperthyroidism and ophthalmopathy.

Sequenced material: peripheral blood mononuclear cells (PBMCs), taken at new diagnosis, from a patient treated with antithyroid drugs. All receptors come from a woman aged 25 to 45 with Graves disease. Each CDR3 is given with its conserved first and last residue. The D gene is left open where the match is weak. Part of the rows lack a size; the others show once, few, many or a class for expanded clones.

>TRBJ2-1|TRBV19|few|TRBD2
CASSIRGREWYNEQFF
TGTGCCAGTAGTATAAGAGGGCGGGAGTGGTACAATGAGCAGTTCTTC
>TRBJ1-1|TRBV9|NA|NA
CASSVVSVSEAFF
TGTGCCAGCAGCGTAGTGTCAGTCTCTGAAGCTTTCTTT
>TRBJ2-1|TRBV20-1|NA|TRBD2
CSARSDSGGTSGSSYNEQFF
TGCAGTGCTAGGTCCGATTCAGGCGGGACTAGCGGTAGCTCCTACAATGAGCAGTTCTTC
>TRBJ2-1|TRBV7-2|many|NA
CASSRLEGHEQFF
TGTGCCAGCAGCCGACTAGAGGGACATGAGCAGTTCTTC
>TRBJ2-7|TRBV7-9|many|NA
CASSLGPGAAGEQYF
TGTGCCAGCAGCTTAGGCCCGGGGGCGGCAGGCGAGCAGTACTTC
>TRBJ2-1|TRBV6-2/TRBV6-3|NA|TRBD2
CASTRTGTTHNEQFF
TGTGCCAGCACGCGAACCGGGACTACCCACAATGAGCAGTTCTTC
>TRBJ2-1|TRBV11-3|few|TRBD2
CASSLGELAGGGEQFF
TGTGCCAGCAGCTTAGGGGAACTAGCGGGAGGAGGTGAGCAGTTCTTC
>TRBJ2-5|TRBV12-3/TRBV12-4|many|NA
CASGFAETQYF
TGTGCCAGCGGATTCGCGGAGACCCAGTACTTC
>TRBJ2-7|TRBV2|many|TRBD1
CASIRDSLRYEQYF
TGTGCCAGCATTAGGGACAGCCTAAGATACGAGCAGTACTTC
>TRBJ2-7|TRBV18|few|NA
CASSPPAVPYEQYF
TGTGCCAGCTCACCACCAGCAGTCCCCTACGAGCAGTACTTC
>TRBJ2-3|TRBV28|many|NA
CASSFLQGTLGTQYF
TGTGCCAGCAGTTTTTTGCAGGGAACCTTGGGTACGCAGTATTTT
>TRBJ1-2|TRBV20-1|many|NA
CSASPGYGYTF
TGCAGTGCTAGCCCGGGCTATGGCTACACCTTC
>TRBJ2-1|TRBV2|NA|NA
CASRPSDIRGEQFF
TGTGCCAGCAGACCTTCGGACATCCGAGGAGAGCAGTTCTTC
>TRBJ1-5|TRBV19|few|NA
CASSMAGGNQPQHF
TGTGCCAGTAGTATGGCAGGGGGCAATCAGCCCCAGCATTTT
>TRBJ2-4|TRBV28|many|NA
CASSSGDLVWIQYF
TGTGCCAGCAGTTCGGGGGACTTGGTGTGGATTCAGTACTTC
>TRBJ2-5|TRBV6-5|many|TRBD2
CASSYSRPGGRETQYF
TGTGCCAGCAGTTACTCGAGGCCGGGGGGGAGAGAGACCCAGTACTTC
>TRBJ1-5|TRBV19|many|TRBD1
CASMDRGYSNQPQHF
TGTGCCAGTATGGACAGGGGATATAGCAATCAGCCCCAGCATTTT
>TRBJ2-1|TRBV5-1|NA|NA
CASSSPSQGRLNSLYNEQFF
TGCGCCAGCAGCTCCCCGTCACAGGGACGCCTGAATAGTCTCTACAATGAGCAGTTCTTC
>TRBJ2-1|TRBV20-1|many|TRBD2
CSASWRETTYNEQFF
TGCAGTGCTAGCTGGCGGGAGACCACCTACAATGAGCAGTTCTTC
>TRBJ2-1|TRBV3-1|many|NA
CASSRTWDYNEQFF
TGTGCCAGCAGCCGGACTTGGGACTACAATGAGCAGTTCTTC
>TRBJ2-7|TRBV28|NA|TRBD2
CASSFKSASGSREQYF
TGTGCCAGCAGTTTTAAGTCGGCTAGCGGGAGTAGGGAGCAGTACTTC
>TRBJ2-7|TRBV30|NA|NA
CAWSRGGVTYEQYF
TGTGCCTGGAGTAGAGGAGGGGTGACCTACGAGCAGTACTTC
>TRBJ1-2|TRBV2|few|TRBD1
CASSNPQGEMNYGYTF
TGTGCCAGCAGCAACCCTCAGGGGGAGATGAACTATGGCTACACCTTC
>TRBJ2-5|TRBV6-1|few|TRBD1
CASSAQGGETQYF
TGTGCCAGCAGCGCACAGGGGGGAGAGACCCAGTACTTC
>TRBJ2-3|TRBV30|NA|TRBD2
CAWSGVQLAGVITDTQYF
TGTGCCTGGAGTGGGGTCCAGCTAGCGGGAGTGATCACAGATACGCAGTATTTT